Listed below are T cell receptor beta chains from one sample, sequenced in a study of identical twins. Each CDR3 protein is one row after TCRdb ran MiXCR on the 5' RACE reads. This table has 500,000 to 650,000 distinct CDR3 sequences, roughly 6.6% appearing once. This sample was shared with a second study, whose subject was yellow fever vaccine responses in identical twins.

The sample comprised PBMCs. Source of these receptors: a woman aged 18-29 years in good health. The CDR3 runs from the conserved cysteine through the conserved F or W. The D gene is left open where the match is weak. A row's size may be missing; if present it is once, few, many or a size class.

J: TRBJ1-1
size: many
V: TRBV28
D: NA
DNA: TGTGCCAGCAGCGGGTTTATTGGGAACACTGAAGCTTTCTTT
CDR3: CASSGFIGNTEAFF

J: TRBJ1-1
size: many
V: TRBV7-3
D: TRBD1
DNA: TGTGCCAGCAGCTTAGACAGGGGTAGGCCTGAAGCTTTCTTT
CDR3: CASSLDRGRPEAFF

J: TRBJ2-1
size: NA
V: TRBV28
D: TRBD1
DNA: TGTGCCAGCAGTTGGGACAGGTCATTGGATGAGCAGTTCTTC
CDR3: CASSWDRSLDEQFF

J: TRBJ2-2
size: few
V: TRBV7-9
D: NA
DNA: TGTGCCAGCAGCTTTGGGACGACGAACACCGGGGAGCTGTTTTTT
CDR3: CASSFGTTNTGELFF

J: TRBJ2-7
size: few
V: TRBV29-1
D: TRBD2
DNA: TGCAGCGTTGAATCGGCGCGGGGGGCCGCCTACGAGCAGTACTTC
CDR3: CSVESARGAAYEQYF

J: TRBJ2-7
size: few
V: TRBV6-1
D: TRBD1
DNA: TGTGCCAGCAGCAAAGGGGGACAGAACCACTACGAGCAGTACTTC
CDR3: CASSKGGQNHYEQYF

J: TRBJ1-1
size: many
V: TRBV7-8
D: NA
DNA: TGTGCCAGCTCACTAACAGAGAACACTGAAGCTTTCTTT
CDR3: CASSLTENTEAFF

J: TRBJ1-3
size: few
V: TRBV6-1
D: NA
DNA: TGTGCCGGTCGACCGCAGAGCTCTGGAAACACCATATATTTT
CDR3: CAGRPQSSGNTIYF

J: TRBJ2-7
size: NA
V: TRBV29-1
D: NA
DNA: TGCAGCGTTGAACTCATGCGCCCGGCCCGGTCGTCCTACGAGCAGTACTTC
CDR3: CSVELMRPARSSYEQYF

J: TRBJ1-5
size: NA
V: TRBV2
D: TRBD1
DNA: TGTGCCAGTTCATTAGGACAGGTACGTGGTCAGCCCCAGCATTTT
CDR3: CASSLGQVRGQPQHF

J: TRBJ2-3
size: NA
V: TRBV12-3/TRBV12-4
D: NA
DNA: TGTGCCAGCAGTCAACCCCCCGTTCTAGATACGCAGTATTTT
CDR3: CASSQPPVLDTQYF